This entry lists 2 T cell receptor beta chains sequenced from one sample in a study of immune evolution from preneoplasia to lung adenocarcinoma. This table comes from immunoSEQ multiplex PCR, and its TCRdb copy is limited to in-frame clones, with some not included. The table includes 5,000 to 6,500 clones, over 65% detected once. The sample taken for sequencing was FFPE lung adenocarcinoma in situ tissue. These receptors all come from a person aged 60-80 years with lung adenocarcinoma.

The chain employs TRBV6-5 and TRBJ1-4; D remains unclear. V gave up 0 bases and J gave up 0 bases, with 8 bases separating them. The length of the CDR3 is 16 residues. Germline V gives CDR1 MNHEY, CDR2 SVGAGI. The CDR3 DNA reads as TGTGCCAGCAGTTACTCTCGAGCCGCAACTAATGAAAAACTGTTTTTT. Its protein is CASSYSRAATNEKLFF.

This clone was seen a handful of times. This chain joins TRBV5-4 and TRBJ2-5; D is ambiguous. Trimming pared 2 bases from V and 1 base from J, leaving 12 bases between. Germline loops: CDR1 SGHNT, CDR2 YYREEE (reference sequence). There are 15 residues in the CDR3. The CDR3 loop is CASSLGGKSQETQYF. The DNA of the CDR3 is TGTGCCAGCAGCTTAGGCGGAAAGAGCCAAGAGACCCAGTACTTC.